This TCR beta chain was profiled in a study of blood T cells in healthy people across ages. Regarding the study as a whole: A strong correlation was seen between TCR beta diversity and naive T cell percentage.

There are a few counts of this clonotype. Its matching antigen is unknown. Alongside a J-beta primer mix, a sample-barcoded 5' primer served in a second PCR lasting roughly 7 to 12 cycles. The template-switch adaptor, which had 12 random nucleotides, put a tag on each cDNA molecule. One entry per CDR3 protein, called by TCRdb with MiXCR from the 5' RACE reads. The sample consists of about 1.8 million distinct CDR3 sequences, around half of them appearing once. Healthy Caucasian individuals from Russia aged about 6 to 90 served as donors. Per-sample PBMC isolation yielded at least 7 million cells. With 6 bases clipped from V and 2 bases from J, the junction kept 11 bases outside the gene matches. The CDR3 runs to 16 residues.

The source is a woman between 40 and 50 years old in good health. Sample: blood. The chain has TRBV12-3 or TRBV12-4 and TRBJ2-5, with 8 bases matching TRBD2. CDR3 DNA: TGTGCCAGCAGCCTTCCGCGGGGGGCGACTCAAGAGACCCAGTACTTC. Translation gives CASSLPRGATQETQYF.